These 32 T cell receptor beta chains originate from one sample sequenced in a study of CD8+ T cells in alopecia areata. Treatment reported: oral pan-JAK inhibitor, 5-10 mg twice daily. RNA extraction was followed by reverse transcription into cDNA, which acted as the sequencing template. TCRdb's table, derived via immunoSEQ multiplex PCR, lists solely in-frame clones and lacks some. The sample includes about 200,000 clones, less than 45% of them seen just once. Sequences were derived from CD4+ T cells sorted from blood, sampled between weeks 30 and 35, from a patient treated with tofacitinib. The receptors come from a human donor with alopecia areata.

The genes are TRBV7-9 and TRBJ1-1; no clear D gene. The CDR3 is 12 residues long. The V and J ends lost 5 bases and 3 bases respectively, with 7 bases between them. Germline V CDR1 and CDR2: SEHNR, FQNEAQ (reference sequence). CDR3 sequence reads: CASSRVDTEAFF. CDR3 coding DNA: TGTGCCAGCAGCCGGGTTGACACTGAAGCTTTCTTT.

V is TRBV9 and J is TRBJ2-2, with unresolved D. This CDR3 is built from 14 residues. Per the germline V gene, CDR1 is SGDLS and CDR2 is YYNGEE. The ends were cut back, 0 bases at V and 5 bases at J, with 8 bases in the middle. The CDR3 nucleotides read TGTGCCAGCAGCGTAGTCCCGGAAACCGGGGAGCTGTTTTTT. Amino acid sequence: CASSVVPETGELFF. Supplemented by reference TRBV9 and TRBJ2-2, the full variable domain reads DSGVTQTPKHLITATGQRVTLRCSPRSGDLSVYWYQQSLDQGLQFLIQYYNGEERAKGNILERFSAQQFPDLHSELNLSSLELGDSALYFCASSVVPETGELFFGEGSRLTVL.

This clone appeared a single time. V is TRBV2 and J is TRBJ2-7; no clear D. The CDR3 covers 12 residues. Trimming shortened V by 7 bases and J by 3 bases, and 10 bases separated the two germline ends. Germline V gene lookup returns CDR1 SNHLY and CDR2 FYNNEI. In nucleotides, the CDR3 is TGTGCCAGCATTTGGCAGAGCTACGAGCAGTACTTC. As protein: CASIWQSYEQYF.

The table lists this clone with a few counts. The chain couples TRBV9 to TRBJ2-3; D gene unclear. The V gene's germline CDR1 is SGDLS and CDR2 YYNGEE. The CDR3 has 13 residues. V lost 2 bases, J lost 4 bases, and 8 bases lay in between. The DNA for the CDR3 is TGTGCCAGCAGCGTGAGCCCTTCAGATACGCAGTATTTT. Its translation is CASSVSPSDTQYF.

This clone was counted only a few times. The chain joins TRBV29-1 to TRBJ2-3; D is perhaps TRBD1 (6 bases). CDR3 size: 14 residues. Between the trimmed V and J ends, which lost 3 bases and 4 bases, there was a span of 14 bases. Germline CDR1 and CDR2: SQVTM and ANQGSEA. CDR3 residues: CSVESGVSPDTQYF. CDR3 coding DNA: TGCAGCGTTGAGTCAGGGGTCAGCCCAGATACGCAGTATTTT.

The chain combines TRBV4-1 with TRBJ1-1, with 7 bases that match TRBD1. The CDR3 length is 15 residues. V gave up 6 bases and J gave up 2 bases; unmatched junction bases: 9. The germline V gene has CDR1 MGHRA and CDR2 YSYEKL. CDR3: CASRTPGQRNTEAFF. CDR3 nucleotides: TGCGCCAGCAGGACACCGGGACAGAGAAACACTGAAGCTTTCTTT.

The chain carries TRBV2 and TRBJ1-5; D gene ambiguous. This CDR3 is built from 15 residues. CDR1 is SNHLY, CDR2 FYNNEI, per germline. V gave up 2 bases and J gave up 0 bases, with 8 bases separating them. Written as DNA, the CDR3 is TGTGCCAGCAGTGAACTATTGGGTAGCAATCAGCCCCAGCATTTT. Residues: CASSELLGSNQPQHF.

This chain connects TRBV6-6 to TRBJ2-6; no clear D. Looked up from germline, CDR1 is MNHNY and CDR2 is SVGAGI (reference sequence). V lost 7 bases, J lost 0 bases, and 10 bases lay in between. The CDR3 length is 15 residues. CDR3 sequence: CASTAMASGANVLTF. In DNA, the CDR3 is TGTGCCAGCACGGCCATGGCCTCTGGGGCCAACGTCCTGACTTTC.

This clone showed up just a few times. V is TRBV7-9 and J is TRBJ1-5; no definite D call. The CDR3 has 12 amino acids. Trimming took 3 bases from V and 9 from J, leaving 9 bases between them. Germline V lookup: CDR1 SEHNR, CDR2 FQNEAQ (reference sequence). CDR3 amino acids: CASSFRLGPQHF. CDR3 DNA: TGTGCCAGCAGCTTCCGACTGGGGCCCCAGCATTTT.

Notes on this clone: The sample has other DNA sequences that encode this CDR3 too. The J gene is TRBJ1-2, the V gene TRBV6-5; possible D gene TRBD1, 5 bases. Germline assignment: CDR1 MNHEY and CDR2 SVGAGI. This CDR3 has 13 residues. Between the trimmed V and J ends, which lost 0 bases and 5 bases, there was a span of 7 bases. CDR3 nucleotide sequence: TGTGCCAGCAGTTACTCGAGGGGTTATGGCTACACCTTC. It yields the protein CASSYSRGYGYTF.

The V call is TRBV7-9, the J call TRBJ2-7; 8 bases line up with TRBD2. Germline CDR1 reads SEHNR; CDR2 reads FQNEAQ (reference sequence). The CDR3 is 15 residues long. The junction had 12 bases not matched to a gene; V was cut back by 6 bases and J by 5 bases. CDR3 in DNA: TGTGCCAGCAGTCTCGGACTAGCTCAAATCCACGAGCAGTACTTC. Its translation is CASSLGLAQIHEQYF.

The gene calls are TRBV11-2 and TRBJ1-4, with 7 bases identical to TRBD1. The CDR3 totals 14 residues. Per the germline V gene, CDR1 is SGHAT and CDR2 is FQNNGV. The V segment lost 5 bases and the J segment 8 bases; nucleotides outside the gene matches: 8. The CDR3 reads CASSPLGRGEKLFF. In nucleotides, the CDR3 is TGTGCCAGCAGCCCCCTAGGCAGGGGGGAAAAACTGTTTTTT.

The chain has TRBV5-6 and TRBJ2-1; D is unclear. V dropped 0 bases and J dropped 5 bases, with 6 bases sitting between them. Germline-derived CDR1 and CDR2 are SGHDT and YYEEEE. The CDR3 has 13 residues. The CDR3 spells CASSLGRNNEQFF. In nucleotides, the CDR3 is TGTGCCAGCAGCTTGGGCCGTAACAATGAGCAGTTCTTC.

This clone was observed a few times. The sample has other DNA sequences that encode this CDR3 too. The chain uses TRBV5-1 and TRBJ2-3; D gene uncertain. The CDR3 sequence is 13 residues long. Germline V CDR1 and CDR2: SGHRS, YFSETQ. V gave up 0 bases and J gave up 4 bases, with 6 bases separating them. CDR3 DNA: TGCGCCAGCAGCTTGGCCGAAGCAGATACGCAGTATTTT. Protein product: CASSLAEADTQYF.

This chain joins TRBV6-6 and TRBJ1-4; D gene unclear. The CDR3 is 12 amino acids. From germline, CDR1 is MNHNY and CDR2 SVGAGI (reference sequence). Trimming shortened V by 5 bases and J by 10 bases, and 11 bases separated the two germline ends. The CDR3 is CASSPSRAKLFF. Written as DNA, the CDR3 is TGTGCCAGCAGTCCTAGTCGTGCAAAACTGTTTTTT.

The sample holds a few counts of this clone. The rearrangement joins TRBV7-9 to TRBJ2-3, with D possibly being TRBD1 or TRBD2 (6 bases each). With 6 bases removed from V and 4 bases from J, the gap between germline ends came to 17 bases. The germline gives CDR1 SEHNR, CDR2 FQNEAQ (reference sequence). CDR3 length: 15 residues. The CDR3 region has the DNA TGTGCCAGCAGGATAGGGGGGCGCATCCCAGATACGCAGTATTTT. Protein sequence: CASRIGGRIPDTQYF.

Only a few counts were recorded for this clone. The chain carries TRBV4-1 and TRBJ1-5; a possible D gene is TRBD1 (5 bases). Trimming pared 2 bases from V and 4 bases from J, leaving 9 bases between. The V gene's germline CDR1 is MGHRA and CDR2 YSYEKL. The CDR3 has 14 amino acids. CDR3 region: CASSQLEGNQPQHF. The CDR3 bases are TGCGCCAGCAGCCAATTGGAGGGGAATCAGCCCCAGCATTTT.

The chain has TRBV30 and TRBJ2-3, with 8 bases lining up with TRBD2. After removal of 3 bases from V and 8 bases from J, the junction contained 16 bases not matched to a gene. Germline V gene data show CDR1 as GTSNPN and CDR2 as SVGIG (reference sequence). The CDR3 extends over 16 amino acids. CDR3 nucleotides: TGTGCCTGGAGGGACAAGCGGGGGTACACAACCCGTACGCAGTATTTT. It encodes CAWRDKRGYTTRTQYF.

There are a few counts of this clone. This chain connects TRBV6-6 to TRBJ2-5; D perhaps matches TRBD1 (6 bases). Trimming removed 2 bases from V and 3 bases from J, with 13 bases in between. The CDR3 totals 15 residues. Germline loops: CDR1 MNHNY, CDR2 SVGAGI (reference sequence). DNA of the CDR3: TGTGCCAGCAGTTACCCACAGGGCCGGGAAGAGACCCAGTACTTC. It specifies CASSYPQGREETQYF.

This clone has only a few counts. Other DNA sequences in the same sample also yield this CDR3. The V call is TRBV5-1, the J call TRBJ1-4; D not resolved. V lost 0 bases and J lost 0, with 3 bases in between. The CDR3 extends over 14 amino acids. CDR1 is SGHRS and CDR2 is YFSETQ in the germline V gene. The CDR3 loop reads CASSLGATNEKLFF. CDR3 nucleotide sequence: TGCGCCAGCAGCTTGGGGGCAACTAATGAAAAACTGTTTTTT. Supplemented by reference TRBV5-1 and TRBJ1-4, the full variable domain reads KAGVTQTPRYLIKTRGQQVTLSCSPISGHRSVSWYQQTPGQGLQFLFEYFSETQRNKGNFPGRFSGRQFSNSRSEMNVSTLELGDSALYLCASSLGATNEKLFFGSGTQLSVL.

J is TRBJ2-7 and V is TRBV5-1, with 10 bases aligning to TRBD1. J lost 5 bases, V lost 1 base, and 9 bases had no gene match. CDR1 and CDR2 (germline): SGHRS, YFSETQ. The CDR3 covers 16 residues. Here the CDR3 reads CASSLQGGDRGDEQYF. DNA for the CDR3: TGCGCCAGCAGCTTGCAGGGAGGGGACAGGGGCGACGAGCAGTACTTC.

Points on this clone: The sample carries other DNA sequences with the same CDR3. The V gene is TRBV5-1, the J gene TRBJ1-1; D ambiguous. V lost 0 bases and J lost 4, with 7 bases in between. Germline lookup yields CDR1 SGHRS and CDR2 YFSETQ. The CDR3 covers 13 residues. CDR3 DNA: TGCGCCAGCAGCTTGGTTCGGGGCACTGAAGCTTTCTTT. Protein sequence: CASSLVRGTEAFF.

This clone came up a few times. The J gene is TRBJ1-4, the V gene TRBV11-2; no reliable D call. Trimming pared 1 base from V and 7 bases from J, leaving 10 bases between. Germline V gives CDR1 SGHAT, CDR2 FQNNGV. The CDR3 is made up of 14 amino acids. DNA for the CDR3: TGTGCCAGCAGCTTAGGTCGAGTCGGTGAAAAACTGTTTTTT. Translation: CASSLGRVGEKLFF.

Only a few counts were recorded for this clone. The chain uses TRBV7-9 and TRBJ2-7; D might be TRBD1 (6 bases). CDR3 length: 15 residues. The ends were cut back, 5 bases at V and 0 bases at J, with 14 bases in the middle. CDR1 and CDR2 (germline): SEHNR, FQNEAQ (reference sequence). The CDR3 coding sequence is TGTGCCAGCAGCCCGGGACATAAGAACTCCTACGAGCAGTACTTC. It encodes CASSPGHKNSYEQYF.

V usage is TRBV5-1 and J usage is TRBJ2-3; possible D gene TRBD2, 6 bases. This CDR3 is 14 amino acids long. CDR1 is SGHRS and CDR2 is YFSETQ in the germline V gene. The V end lost 5 bases, the J end lost 5 bases, and 15 bases lay between the germline ends. The CDR3 sequence is CASSFSGVEDTQYF. The DNA for the CDR3 is TGCGCCAGCAGTTTCTCGGGAGTGGAAGATACGCAGTATTTT.

A few counts support this clone. The chain couples TRBV2 to TRBJ2-3; no clear D. Per germline, CDR1 SNHLY and CDR2 FYNNEI. With 6 bases removed from V and 0 bases from J, the gap between germline ends came to 4 bases. The CDR3 has 12 residues. Here the CDR3 reads CASRVSTDTQYF. The CDR3 coding sequence is TGTGCCAGCAGGGTTAGCACAGATACGCAGTATTTT.

There are a few counts of this clone. The gene calls are TRBV5-1 and TRBJ2-4; D is ambiguous. The CDR3 runs 16 residues. The V end was cut by 4 bases, the J end by 4 bases, with 18 bases between. The germline V gene has CDR1 SGHRS and CDR2 YFSETQ. Here the CDR3 DNA reads TGCGCCAGCAGCGACGGATCGACGTCAGCAAAAAACATTCAGTACTTC. Amino acids: CASSDGSTSAKNIQYF.

As regards this clone: This specimen includes other DNA sequences encoding the same CDR3. The V gene is TRBV18, the J gene TRBJ1-4; D unresolved. CDR3 length: 14 residues. Germline CDR1 and CDR2: KGHSH and LQKENI. V was trimmed by 1 base and J by 1 base, leaving 4 bases between them. The CDR3 region is CASSPQETNEKLFF. CDR3 bases: TGTGCCAGCTCACCACAGGAAACTAATGAAAAACTGTTTTTT.

The rearrangement joins TRBV29-1 to TRBJ2-1; D unclear. The V and J ends lost 2 bases and 7 bases respectively, with 12 bases between them. Germline CDR1 and CDR2: SQVTM and ANQGSEA. The CDR3 runs to 13 residues. Here the CDR3 DNA reads TGCAGCGTTGAAACCAGATTTGGTAATGAGCAGTTCTTC. Translated: CSVETRFGNEQFF.

The gene calls are TRBV6-1 and TRBJ1-2, with a weak D call TRBD1 (5 bases). In germline, CDR1 is MNHNS, CDR2 SASEGT. V was trimmed by 7 bases and J by 0 bases, leaving 12 bases between them. The CDR3 sequence is 14 residues long. The CDR3 loop reads CASTQGVSNYGYTF. Written as DNA, the CDR3 is TGTGCCAGCACCCAAGGGGTATCTAACTATGGCTACACCTTC.

The chain uses TRBV6-5 and TRBJ1-5, with TRBD1 identical over 8 bases. Trimming cost V 2 bases and J 7 bases; bases outside gene matches: 4. In germline, CDR1 is MNHEY, CDR2 SVGAGI. The CDR3 is 14 amino acids. The chain's CDR3 is CASSYDRGGQPQHF. The CDR3 DNA reads TGTGCCAGCAGTTACGACAGGGGCGGACAGCCCCAGCATTTT.

This chain joins TRBV30 and TRBJ1-6, with TRBD1 identical over 7 bases. This CDR3 comprises 17 residues. Trimming cost V 3 bases and J 5 bases; bases outside gene matches: 13. CDR1 GTSNPN and CDR2 SVGIG come from the germline V gene (reference sequence). The CDR3 region has the DNA TGTGCCTGGAGGGAAGGAGACAGGGTCAGCCATAATTCACCCCTCCACTTT. Translated: CAWREGDRVSHNSPLHF.